Listed below are T cell receptor beta chains from one sample, sequenced in a study of post-analysis software for immune sequencing data. TCRdb reanalysed the PCR reads using MiXCR and keeps one entry per CDR3 protein. The sample carries 750,000 to 950,000 distinct CDR3 sequences, about 57% recorded once. Input material: blood. These receptors were collected from a girl aged 10-17 years with multiple sclerosis. Both conserved end residues are part of each CDR3. A D gene is named only where the DNA matches it firmly. Not every row has a clone size; where given, it reads once, few, many or a size class.

TRBV4-2	few	NA	TRBJ1-1	CASSQVGENTEAFF	TGTGCCAGCAGCCAAGTGGGGGAGAACACTGAAGCTTTCTTT
TRBV10-3	NA	NA	TRBJ1-2	CAISEGIYGYTF	TGTGCCATCAGTGAGGGTATCTATGGCTACACCTTC
TRBV12-3/TRBV12-4	few	TRBD1	TRBJ2-5	CASSLYGLQGANVGQYF	TGTGCCAGCAGTCTATATGGACTACAGGGGGCCAACGTCGGGCAGTACTTC
TRBV6-2/TRBV6-3	few	TRBD1	TRBJ2-4	CTSSARDREIVGKNIQYF	TGTACCAGCAGTGCCCGGGACAGGGAAATTGTGGGCAAAAACATTCAGTACTTC
TRBV6-6	NA	NA	TRBJ2-7	CASGLGVEQYF	TGTGCCAGCGGTTTGGGGGTCGAGCAGTACTTC
TRBV5-1	NA	NA	TRBJ1-2	CASRGAESYGYTF	TGCGCCAGTAGAGGGGCAGAGAGCTATGGCTACACCTTC
TRBV3-1	NA	TRBD2	TRBJ2-3	CASSQNREGGDTQYF	TGTGCCAGCAGCCAAAACCGGGAGGGAGGAGATACGCAGTATTTT
TRBV5-1	NA	NA	TRBJ2-6	CASSLRWVPLTGANVLTF	TGCGCCAGCAGCTTACGATGGGTTCCTTTGACTGGGGCCAACGTCCTGACTTTC
TRBV12-3/TRBV12-4	NA	TRBD2	TRBJ2-7	CASSFRTSVLSEQYF	TGTGCCAGCTCCTTCAGGACTAGCGTTTTGAGTGAGCAGTACTTC
TRBV5-1	NA	TRBD1	TRBJ1-2	CASSADRANYGYTF	TGTGCCAGCAGTGCGGACAGGGCTAACTATGGCTACACCTTC
TRBV20-1	NA	NA	TRBJ2-1	CSARSEGGMSYNEQFF	TGCAGTGCTAGATCCGAGGGGGGAATGTCCTACAATGAGCAGTTCTTC
TRBV6-5	NA	NA	TRBJ1-2	CASSPPGRSGLRGYTF	TGTGCCAGCAGCCCCCCGGGTCGCTCGGGATTGCGCGGCTACACCTTC
TRBV3-1	NA	NA	TRBJ1-2	CASSQDLGGTGYTF	TGTGCCAGCAGCCAAGATCTCGGGGGTACTGGCTACACCTTC
TRBV7-9	few	TRBD1	TRBJ2-7	CASSWGQGGEQYF	TGTGCCAGCAGCTGGGGACAGGGCGGCGAGCAGTACTTC
TRBV9	NA	NA	TRBJ2-7	CASSANDRKSYEQYF	TGTGCCAGCAGCGCAAACGACCGGAAATCCTACGAGCAGTACTTC
TRBV12-5	NA	TRBD1	TRBJ2-7	CASGLAQGQGANSEQYF	TGTGCTAGTGGTTTGGCACAAGGACAGGGGGCGAATAGCGAGCAGTACTTC
TRBV28	NA	TRBD2	TRBJ2-5	CATELLLGGIYGETQYF	TGTGCCACCGAACTGCTCCTGGGAGGGATATATGGAGAGACCCAGTACTTC